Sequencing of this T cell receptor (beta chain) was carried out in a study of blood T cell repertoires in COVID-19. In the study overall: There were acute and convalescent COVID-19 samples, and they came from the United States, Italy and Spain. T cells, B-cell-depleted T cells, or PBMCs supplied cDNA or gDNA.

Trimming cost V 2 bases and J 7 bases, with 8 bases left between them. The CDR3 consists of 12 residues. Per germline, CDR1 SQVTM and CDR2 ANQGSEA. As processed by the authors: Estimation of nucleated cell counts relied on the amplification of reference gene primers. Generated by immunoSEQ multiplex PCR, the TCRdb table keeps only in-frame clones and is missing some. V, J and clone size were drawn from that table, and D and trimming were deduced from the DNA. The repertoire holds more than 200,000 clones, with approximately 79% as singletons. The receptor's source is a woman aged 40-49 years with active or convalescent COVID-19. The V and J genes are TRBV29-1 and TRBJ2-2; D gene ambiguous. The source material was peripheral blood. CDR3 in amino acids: CSVEPPGGELFF. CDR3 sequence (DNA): TGCAGCGTTGAACCGCCAGGCGGGGAGCTGTTTTTT.